Shown below are 26 T cell receptor beta chains from a single sample sequenced in a study of T cell changes during pregnancy in multiple sclerosis. Profiled with immunoSEQ multiplex PCR; TCRdb holds only in-frame clones, not every one. The sample has around 100,000 clones; 85% to 95% are singletons. The source material was peripheral blood, sampled before pregnancy. The receptors originated from a female donor with multiple sclerosis, enrolled in a pregnancy study.

The chain is built from TRBV18 and TRBJ2-1; TRBD2 might be the D (5 bases). From germline, CDR1 is KGHSH and CDR2 LQKENI. This CDR3 is 16 amino acids long. V was trimmed by 1 base and J by 1 base, leaving 11 bases between them. CDR3 residues: CASSPQGTGSYNEQFF. In nucleotides, the CDR3 is TGTGCCAGCTCACCACAGGGCACGGGGTCCTACAATGAGCAGTTCTTC.

The chain is built from TRBV5-1 and TRBJ2-1; D is undetermined. Germline V lookup: CDR1 SGHRS, CDR2 YFSETQ. The V end was cut by 3 bases, the J end by 0 bases, with 10 bases between. CDR3 length equals 15 residues. The CDR3 DNA is TGCGCCAGCAGCTCCGACTTGAGCTCCTACAATGAGCAGTTCTTC. Protein sequence: CASSSDLSSYNEQFF.

The V and J genes are TRBV29-1 and TRBJ1-1; D perhaps matches TRBD1 (5 bases). The CDR3 runs to 17 residues. Deletions cut 4 bases from V and 1 base from J, with 22 bases between. The germline V gene has CDR1 SQVTM and CDR2 ANQGSEA. The CDR3 nucleotides are TGCAGCGTTGCCCCCCTCCCGGGGGTTGCGGGGAACACTGAAGCTTTCTTT. Residues: CSVAPLPGVAGNTEAFF.

The chain recombines TRBV18 with TRBJ1-1; 9 bases map to TRBD1. This CDR3 has 17 amino acids. Losses at the gene ends were 2 bases for V and 0 bases for J; bases not matched to a gene: 7. CDR1 is KGHSH and CDR2 is LQKENI in the germline V gene. The DNA for the CDR3 is TGTGCCAGCTCACCAAGGACAGGGGATAGCATGAACACTGAAGCTTTCTTT. Translation gives CASSPRTGDSMNTEAFF.

The CDR3 sequence: CASSDGGVGPSGELFF. CDR3 bases: TGTGCCAGCAGTGACGGGGGTGTAGGGCCCTCCGGGGAGCTGTTTTTT. The genes are TRBV6-1 and TRBJ2-2, with D maybe TRBD2 (6 bases). Trimming shortened V by 3 bases and J by 6 bases, and 17 bases separated the two germline ends. This CDR3 is 16 amino acids long. The germline V gene has CDR1 MNHNS and CDR2 SASEGT.

The rearrangement joins TRBV5-1 to TRBJ2-3, with TRBD2 as a possible D gene (6 bases). V was cut by 1 base and J by 0 bases, with 9 bases left in between. The CDR3 is made up of 15 amino acids. Germline V gene data show CDR1 as SGHRS and CDR2 as YFSETQ. The CDR3, as DNA: TGCGCCAGCAGCTTGACTAGCCCCAGCACAGATACGCAGTATTTT. This encodes CASSLTSPSTDTQYF. The whole variable domain, remainder taken from reference TRBV5-1 and TRBJ2-3, is KAGVTQTPRYLIKTRGQQVTLSCSPISGHRSVSWYQQTPGQGLQFLFEYFSETQRNKGNFPGRFSGRQFSNSRSEMNVSTLELGDSALYLCASSLTSPSTDTQYFGPGTRLTVL.

This chain links TRBV6-5 with TRBJ2-2, with 7 bases matching TRBD2. V trimming: 1 base; J trimming: 2 bases; junction bases outside the gene matches: 4. Per the germline V gene, CDR1 is MNHEY and CDR2 is SVGAGI. CDR3 size: 16 residues. The CDR3 protein is CASSYLGGGNTGELFF. The CDR3 DNA reads as TGTGCCAGCAGTTACTTGGGGGGGGGTAACACCGGGGAGCTGTTTTTT.

The count of this clone is one. The chain combines TRBV19 with TRBJ2-5; D is unresolved. V was pared by 2 bases and J by 2 bases, with 12 bases between. The CDR3 contains 15 residues. Germline V lookup: CDR1 LNHDA, CDR2 SQIVND (reference sequence). CDR3 sequence reads: CASSIYRSAQETQYF. In nucleotides, the CDR3 is TGTGCCAGTAGTATATATAGGTCAGCGCAAGAGACCCAGTACTTC.

The V call is TRBV5-6, the J call TRBJ2-5, with a weak D call TRBD2 (6 bases). The germline gives CDR1 SGHDT, CDR2 YYEEEE. Trimming pared 1 base from V and 4 bases from J, leaving 11 bases between. This CDR3 region has 14 residues. The CDR3 loop is CASSLRRVGETQYF. CDR3 bases: TGTGCCAGCAGCTTGCGGAGGGTAGGAGAGACCCAGTACTTC.

The rearrangement joins TRBV12-5 to TRBJ1-1; TRBD1 is a possible D gene (5 bases). CDR1 is LGHNT and CDR2 is FRNRAP in the germline V gene. The length of the CDR3 is 11 residues. The V end lost 4 bases, the J end lost 11 bases, and 11 bases lay between the germline ends. The CDR3 nucleotides read TGTGCTAGTGGTTCTCGCAGGGCGGCTTTCTTT. Its protein is CASGSRRAAFF.

The V and J genes are TRBV28 and TRBJ1-2; 9 bases agree with TRBD1. Unmatched junction bases numbered 14, after V lost 5 bases and J lost 4 bases. Germline V gives CDR1 MDHEN, CDR2 SYDVKM. The CDR3 loop spans 17 amino acids. The CDR3 DNA follows: TGTGCCAGCAGTACACGACAGGGGGTGGTGGGCATCTATGGCTACACCTTC. Encoded protein: CASSTRQGVVGIYGYTF.

The V and J genes are TRBV6-6 and TRBJ1-1, with D possibly being TRBD1 (6 bases). V lost 6 bases, J lost 6 bases, and 14 bases lay in between. Germline-derived CDR1 and CDR2 are MNHNY and SVGAGI (reference sequence). The length of the CDR3 is 13 residues. The CDR3 region has the DNA TGTGCCAGCAGCCTACGGGAGGGGGCTGAAGCTTTCTTT. Amino acids: CASSLREGAEAFF.

CDR3: CATSSPSEKLFF. CDR3 bases: TGTGCCACCAGCAGCCCCTCTGAAAAACTGTTTTTT. The chain links TRBV15 to TRBJ1-4; no reliable D call. Germline V lookup: CDR1 LNHNV, CDR2 YYDKDF (reference sequence). With 3 bases removed from V and 7 bases from J, the gap between germline ends came to 6 bases. CDR3 length: 12 amino acids. Variable domain in full (rest from reference TRBV15 and TRBJ1-4): DAMVIQNPRYQVTQFGKPVTLSCSQTLNHNVMYWYQQKSSQAPKLLFHYYDKDFNNEADTPDNFQSRRPNTSFCFLDIRSPGLGDTAMYLCATSSPSEKLFFGSGTQLSVL.

The table lists this clone with a count of one. The chain uses TRBV27 and TRBJ2-7; D is unresolved. The CDR3 totals 16 residues. V was clipped by 5 bases and J by 1 base, with 18 bases between them. Germline V CDR1 and CDR2: MNHEY, SMNVEV (reference sequence). The CDR3 DNA follows: TGTGCCAGCAGTACCCTAGGCGGAGTCGTATCCTACGAGCAGTACTTC. This translates into CASSTLGGVVSYEQYF.

The genes are TRBV4-1 and TRBJ2-7; D is perhaps TRBD2 (5 bases). V lost 4 bases and J 6 bases, leaving 10 bases between the germline ends. This CDR3 has 12 residues. Germline values: CDR1 MGHRA, CDR2 YSYEKL. The CDR3 bases are TGCGCCAGCAGCCCCCCAGGAGGCGAGCAGTACTTC. As protein: CASSPPGGEQYF.

The chain carries TRBV7-8 and TRBJ1-2, with D possibly TRBD1 on 6 matching bases. V was pared by 0 bases and J by 7 bases, with 12 bases between. Looked up from germline, CDR1 is SGHVS and CDR2 is FQNEAQ. The CDR3 extends over 14 amino acids. CDR3 nucleotides: TGTGCCAGCAGCTTAGCGCGGGGGGCTAGTGGCTACACCTTC. This codes for CASSLARGASGYTF.

V and J are TRBV7-3 and TRBJ1-1; D unresolved. The germline V gene has CDR1 SGHTA and CDR2 FQGTGA. CDR3 size: 13 residues. V gave up 4 bases and J gave up 4 bases, with 10 bases separating them. This CDR3 reads CASSSTGFTEAFF. The CDR3 nucleotides are TGTGCCAGCAGCTCGACCGGGTTCACTGAAGCTTTCTTT.

This clone showed up just a few times. The chain joins TRBV7-8 to TRBJ2-7, with no clear D. The CDR3 contains 10 residues. Germline V gene lookup returns CDR1 SGHVS and CDR2 FQNEAQ. The V gene lost 9 bases and the J gene lost 4 bases, with 7 bases spanning the gap. CDR3 DNA sequence: TGTGCCAGTGGAGAATACGAGCAGTACTTC. Translated: CASGEYEQYF.

This clone was seen a single time. J is TRBJ2-2 and V is TRBV5-1; 7 bases align to TRBD2. With 1 base clipped from V and 5 bases from J, the junction kept 2 bases outside the gene matches. This CDR3 is 14 amino acids long. Germline CDR1 is SGHRS and CDR2 is YFSETQ. The CDR3 here is CASSLTRGTGELFF. CDR3 DNA: TGCGCCAGCAGCTTGACGCGGGGGACCGGGGAGCTGTTTTTT.

The count of this clone is one. V is TRBV6-1 and J is TRBJ1-1; D unclear. Germline V gene sequence: CDR1 MNHNS, CDR2 SASEGT. This CDR3 has 13 amino acids. Trimming took off 6 bases at V and 4 bases at J, with 12 bases between the two ends. The CDR3 is CASRERAATEAFF. The DNA of the CDR3 is TGTGCCAGCAGGGAGAGGGCCGCCACTGAAGCTTTCTTT.

The chain has TRBV9 and TRBJ1-1; perhaps TRBD1 as D (5 bases). CDR1 is SGDLS, CDR2 YYNGEE, per germline. The CDR3 is 13 residues long. Trimming removed 7 bases from V and 1 base from J, with 11 bases in between. CDR3 protein: CASGTPQNTEAFF. The CDR3 DNA sequence: TGTGCCAGCGGGACTCCACAGAACACTGAAGCTTTCTTT.

The chain employs TRBV4-1 and TRBJ1-2, with a weak D call TRBD1 (6 bases). The CDR3 runs 13 residues. Germline CDR1 is MGHRA and CDR2 is YSYEKL. Trimming removed 5 bases from V and 8 bases from J, with 15 bases in between. The CDR3 region is CASSFLGGQGYTF. The CDR3 nucleotides read TGCGCCAGCAGCTTTCTAGGGGGTCAGGGCTACACCTTC.

The CDR3 loop is CASSYQGRSDTQYF. CDR3 DNA: TGTGCCAGCAGTTACCAGGGTCGTTCAGATACGCAGTATTTT. This sequence joins TRBV27 and TRBJ2-3, with TRBD1 as a possible D gene (5 bases). V was cut by 4 bases and J by 4 bases, with 12 bases left in between. The CDR3 sequence is 14 residues long. Per the germline V gene, CDR1 is MNHEY and CDR2 is SMNVEV (reference sequence).

This chain connects TRBV27 to TRBJ2-7; D not certain. Germline-derived CDR1 and CDR2 are MNHEY and SMNVEV (reference sequence). This CDR3 is built from 15 residues. The V end lost 0 bases, the J end lost 2 bases, and 11 bases lay between the germline ends. CDR3 sequence: CASSLSRELPYEQYF. CDR3 coding DNA: TGTGCCAGCAGTTTATCGCGAGAGTTGCCCTACGAGCAGTACTTC.

The gene calls are TRBV7-9 and TRBJ2-7, with 9 bases lining up with TRBD1. CDR1 is SEHNR, CDR2 FQNEAQ, per germline (reference sequence). Germline trimming cut 1 base from V and 3 bases from J; bases unmatched to any gene: 7. This CDR3 is 16 amino acids long. This chain's CDR3 is CASSLVPGQGGYEQYF. The DNA of the CDR3 is TGTGCCAGCAGCTTAGTTCCGGGACAGGGCGGCTACGAGCAGTACTTC.

This chain connects TRBV5-1 to TRBJ2-7, with 9 bases aligning to TRBD2. The CDR3 consists of 18 residues. Germline-derived CDR1 and CDR2 are SGHRS and YFSETQ. Trimming at V came to 4 bases and at J to 4 bases, leaving 18 bases not matched to a gene. The CDR3 bases are TGCGCCAGCAGCAGCGCGACAGGGAGAGCGGGAGGTCATTACGAGCAGTACTTC. Its protein product is CASSSATGRAGGHYEQYF.